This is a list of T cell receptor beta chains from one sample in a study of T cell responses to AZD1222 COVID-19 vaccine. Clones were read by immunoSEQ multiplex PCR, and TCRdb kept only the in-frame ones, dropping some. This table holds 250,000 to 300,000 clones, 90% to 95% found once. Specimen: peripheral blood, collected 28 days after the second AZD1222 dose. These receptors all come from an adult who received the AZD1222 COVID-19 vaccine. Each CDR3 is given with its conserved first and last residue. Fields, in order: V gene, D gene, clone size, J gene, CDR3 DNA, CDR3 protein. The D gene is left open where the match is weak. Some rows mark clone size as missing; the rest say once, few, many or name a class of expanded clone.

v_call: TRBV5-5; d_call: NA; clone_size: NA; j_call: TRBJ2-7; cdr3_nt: TGTGCCCCACCGGAGGGGCAGTACTTC; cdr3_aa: CAPPEGQYF
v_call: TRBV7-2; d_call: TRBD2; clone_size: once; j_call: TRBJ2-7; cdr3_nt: TGTGCCAGCAGCTTAGTAGCGCCGACTAGCGGAAGCTCCTACGAGCAGTACTTC; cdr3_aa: CASSLVAPTSGSSYEQYF
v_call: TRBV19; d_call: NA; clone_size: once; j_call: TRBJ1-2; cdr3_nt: TGTGCCAGTAGTATAGACAGCTATGGCTACACCTTC; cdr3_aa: CASSIDSYGYTF
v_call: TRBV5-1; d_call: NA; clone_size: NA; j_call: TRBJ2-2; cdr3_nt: TGCGCCAGCAGCCCCGCGCCTCGCGGCACCGGGGAGCTGTTTTTT; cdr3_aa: CASSPAPRGTGELFF
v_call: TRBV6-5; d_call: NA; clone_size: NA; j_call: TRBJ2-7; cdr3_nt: TGTGCCAGCAGGGGGACGGCCGGGTCCTACGAGCAGTACTTC; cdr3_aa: CASRGTAGSYEQYF
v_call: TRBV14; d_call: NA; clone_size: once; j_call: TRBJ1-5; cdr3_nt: TGTGCCAGCAGCCCAGGACGGAATCAGCCCCAGCATTTT; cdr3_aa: CASSPGRNQPQHF
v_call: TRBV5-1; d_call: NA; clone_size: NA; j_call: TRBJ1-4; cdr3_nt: TGCGCCAGCAGCCTTGGGATGGGGCAGGTCCCGTTTTTT; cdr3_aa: CASSLGMGQVPFF
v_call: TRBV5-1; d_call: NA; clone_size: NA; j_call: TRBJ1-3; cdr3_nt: TGCGCCAGCAGCTTGGCCCCCACAGGGACAGGAAACACCATATATTTT; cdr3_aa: CASSLAPTGTGNTIYF
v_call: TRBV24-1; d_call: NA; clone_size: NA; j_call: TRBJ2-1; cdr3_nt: TGTGCCACCAGTGATTTGAGTCCAGGGGTTACCGGGCAGTTCTTC; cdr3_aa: CATSDLSPGVTGQFF
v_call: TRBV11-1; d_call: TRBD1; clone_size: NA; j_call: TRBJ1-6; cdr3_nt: TGTGCCAGCAGCCGGGGACAGGGGGGCTCACCCCTCCACTTT; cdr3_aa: CASSRGQGGSPLHF
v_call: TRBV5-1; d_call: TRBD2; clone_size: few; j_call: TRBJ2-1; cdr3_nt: TGCGCCAGCAGCGTCCGGACTAGCGGGCAGTACAATGAGCAGTTCTTC; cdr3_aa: CASSVRTSGQYNEQFF
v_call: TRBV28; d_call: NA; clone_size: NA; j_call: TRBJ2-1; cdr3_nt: TGTGCCAGCAGTTTGGCCCGGGCTTGGGAAAACAATGAGCAGTTCTTC; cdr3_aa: CASSLARAWENNEQFF
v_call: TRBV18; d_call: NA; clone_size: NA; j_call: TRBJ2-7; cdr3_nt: TGTGCCAGCTCACCACGGGGGGCAGGCGAGCAGTACTTC; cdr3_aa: CASSPRGAGEQYF
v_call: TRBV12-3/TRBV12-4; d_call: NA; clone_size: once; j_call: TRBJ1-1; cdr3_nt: TGTGCCAGCAGTTTGGGGGGTGAAACTGAAGCTTTCTTT; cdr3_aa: CASSLGGETEAFF
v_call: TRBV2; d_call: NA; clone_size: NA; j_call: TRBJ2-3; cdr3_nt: TGTGCCAGCAGTGGACAGTCAGATACGCAGTATTTT; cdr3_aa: CASSGQSDTQYF
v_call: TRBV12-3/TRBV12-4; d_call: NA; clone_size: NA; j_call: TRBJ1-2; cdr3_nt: TGTGCCAGCAGTCCCGATCTGTCCTATGGCTACACCTTC; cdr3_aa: CASSPDLSYGYTF
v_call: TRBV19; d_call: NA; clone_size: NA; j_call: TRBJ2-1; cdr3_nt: TGTGCCAGTAGTATAGCGGCAGGGCGAAATGAGCAGTTCTTC; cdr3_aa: CASSIAAGRNEQFF
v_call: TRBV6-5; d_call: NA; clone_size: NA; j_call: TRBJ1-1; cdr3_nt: TGTGCCAGCAGTACCGGGGGGAGCGGGACTGAAGCTTTCTTT; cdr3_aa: CASSTGGSGTEAFF
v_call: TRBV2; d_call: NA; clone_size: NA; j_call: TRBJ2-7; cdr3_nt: TGTGCCAGCAGTGAACCCTACGAGCAGTACTTC; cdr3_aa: CASSEPYEQYF
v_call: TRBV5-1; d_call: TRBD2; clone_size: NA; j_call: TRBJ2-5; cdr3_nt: TGCGCCAGCTGTACAGGACTAGCGGGGAAAGAGACCCAGTACTTC; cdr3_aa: CASCTGLAGKETQYF
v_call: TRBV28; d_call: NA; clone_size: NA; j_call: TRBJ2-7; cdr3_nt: TGTGCCAGCAGTTTGAGTACCTACGAGCAGTACTTC; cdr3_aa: CASSLSTYEQYF
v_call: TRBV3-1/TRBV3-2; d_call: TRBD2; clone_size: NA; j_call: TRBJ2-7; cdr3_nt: TGTGCCAGCAGCCAGGCCGGGACTAGCGGGAGCAGCGAGCAGTACTTC; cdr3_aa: CASSQAGTSGSSEQYF
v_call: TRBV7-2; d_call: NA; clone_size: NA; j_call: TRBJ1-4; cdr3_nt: TGTGCCAGCAGCTTAGGGGCAGGGCGGGGAACTAATGAAAAACTGTTTTTT; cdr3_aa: CASSLGAGRGTNEKLFF
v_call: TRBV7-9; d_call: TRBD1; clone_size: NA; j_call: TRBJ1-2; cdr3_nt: TGTGCCAGCAGCTCGGACAGGAAAGGCTACACCTTC; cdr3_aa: CASSSDRKGYTF
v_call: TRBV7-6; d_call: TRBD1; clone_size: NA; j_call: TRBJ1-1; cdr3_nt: TGTGCCAGCAGCTTAGAACGACAGGGGGGTAGGATGAACACTGAAGCTTTCTTT; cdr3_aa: CASSLERQGGRMNTEAFF
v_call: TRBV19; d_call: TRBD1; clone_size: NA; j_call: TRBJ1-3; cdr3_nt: TGTGCCAGTAGTATAATCCCGGACAGGACTCTTCTAGCTCGAAACACCATATATTTT; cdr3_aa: CASSIIPDRTLLARNTIYF
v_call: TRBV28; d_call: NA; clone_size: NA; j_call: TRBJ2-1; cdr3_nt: TGTGCCAGCAGTTTGGGTCTAGCGCCCTACAATGAGCAGTTCTTC; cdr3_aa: CASSLGLAPYNEQFF
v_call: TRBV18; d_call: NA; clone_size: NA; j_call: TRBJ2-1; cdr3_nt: TGTGCCAGCTCACCACGGCCGGGGTCGGGGTCCTACAATGAGCAGTTCTTC; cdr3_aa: CASSPRPGSGSYNEQFF
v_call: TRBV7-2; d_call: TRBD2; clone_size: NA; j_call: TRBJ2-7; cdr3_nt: TGTGCCAGCAGCACCCCCTGGCTAGCGGGAGTGGGCGAGCAGTACTTC; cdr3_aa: CASSTPWLAGVGEQYF
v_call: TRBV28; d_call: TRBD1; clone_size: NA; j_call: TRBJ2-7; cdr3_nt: TGTGCCAGCAGTTTAAAGGCAGGGGGCGCTTACGAGCAGTACTTC; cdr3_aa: CASSLKAGGAYEQYF
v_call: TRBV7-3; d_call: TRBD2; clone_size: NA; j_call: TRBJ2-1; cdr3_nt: TGTGCCAGCAGCCATGGGACTAGCGGGGGGGCCTACGATGAGCAGTTCTTC; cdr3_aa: CASSHGTSGGAYDEQFF
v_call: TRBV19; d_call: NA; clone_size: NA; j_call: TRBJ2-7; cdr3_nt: TGTGCCAGTAGTATTGGGGACTCTAGCTCCTACGAGCAGTACTTC; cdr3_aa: CASSIGDSSSYEQYF
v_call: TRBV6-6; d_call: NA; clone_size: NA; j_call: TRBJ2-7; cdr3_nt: TGTGCCAGCAGTACTGGGCAGACCTACGAGCAGTACTTC; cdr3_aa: CASSTGQTYEQYF
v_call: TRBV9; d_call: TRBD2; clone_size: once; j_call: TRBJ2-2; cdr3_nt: TGTGCCAGCAGCGTACGGTCTAGCGGAACCGGGGAGCTGTTTTTT; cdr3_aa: CASSVRSSGTGELFF
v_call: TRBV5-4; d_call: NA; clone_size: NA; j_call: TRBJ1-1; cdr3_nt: TGTGCCAGCAGCTTGGCCCCATCGGGTGGTAACACTGAAGCTTTCTTT; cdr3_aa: CASSLAPSGGNTEAFF
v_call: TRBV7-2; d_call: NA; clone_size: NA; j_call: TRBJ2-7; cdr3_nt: TGTGCCAGCAGTTCCGGACGCCTGATCTCCTACGAGCAGTACTTC; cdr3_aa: CASSSGRLISYEQYF
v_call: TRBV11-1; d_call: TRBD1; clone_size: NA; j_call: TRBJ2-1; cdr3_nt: TGTGCCAGCAGCTTGGACAGGGGGCTGACTGAGCAGTTCTTC; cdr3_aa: CASSLDRGLTEQFF
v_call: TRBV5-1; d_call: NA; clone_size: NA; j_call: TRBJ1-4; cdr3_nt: TGCGCCAGCAGCTTGCCGACCGCCTATAATGAAAAACTGTTTTTT; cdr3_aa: CASSLPTAYNEKLFF
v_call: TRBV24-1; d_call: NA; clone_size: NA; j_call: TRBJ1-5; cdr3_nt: TGTGCCACCAGTGATCGCAGTCCGGAGCCCCAGCATTTT; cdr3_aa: CATSDRSPEPQHF
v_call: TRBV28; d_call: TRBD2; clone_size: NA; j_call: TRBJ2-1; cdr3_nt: TGTGCCAGCAGGCTAGCGGGAAGCTACAATGAGCAGTTCTTC; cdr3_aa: CASRLAGSYNEQFF
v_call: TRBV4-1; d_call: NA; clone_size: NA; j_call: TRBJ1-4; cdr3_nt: TGCGCCAGCAGCCACCCCGCGGGGACAACTAATGAAAAACTGTTTTTT; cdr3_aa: CASSHPAGTTNEKLFF
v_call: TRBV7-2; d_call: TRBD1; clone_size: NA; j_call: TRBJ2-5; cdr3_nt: TGTGCCAGCAGTCGGGGACAGGGCCTTTGGGACCAGTACTTC; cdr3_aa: CASSRGQGLWDQYF
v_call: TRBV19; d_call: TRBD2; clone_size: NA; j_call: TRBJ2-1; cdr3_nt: TGTGCCAGTAGGGTAGCGGGGTCGACCTACAATGAGCAGTTCTTC; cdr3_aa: CASRVAGSTYNEQFF